These 20 T cell receptor beta chains originate from one sample sequenced in a study of shared clonotypes between healthy human individuals. Here immunoSEQ multiplex PCR was the method, and the copy in TCRdb shows in-frame clones only, minus some. The table includes roughly 850,000 clones, about 96% detected once. Cells designated naive CD8 were CD45RO-negative and were positively selected for CCR7, with terminally differentiated effector memory CD45RA+ cells excluded. The sample comprised naive CD8+ T cells sorted from blood. The receptors derive from a young man in good health.

The CDR3 DNA reads as TGTGCCTGGAATCCAACCGGGACTAGCTACGGGACCCAGTACTTC. This translates into CAWNPTGTSYGTQYF. The V gene is TRBV30, the J gene TRBJ2-5; TRBD2 matches at 9 bases. Germline values: CDR1 GTSNPN, CDR2 SVGIG (reference sequence). The CDR3 covers 15 residues. V trimming: 4 bases; J trimming: 7 bases; junction bases outside the gene matches: 13.

The chain uses TRBV28 and TRBJ1-1; D unresolved. The CDR3 totals 13 residues. In germline, CDR1 is MDHEN, CDR2 SYDVKM. Trimming removed 3 bases at V and 3 bases at J, with 8 bases between. The CDR3 sequence is CASSFRIDTEAFF. CDR3 DNA sequence: TGTGCCAGCAGTTTCCGAATTGACACTGAAGCTTTCTTT.

The CDR3 DNA reads as TGTGCCATCAGCGACTTCCAGAACACCGGGGAGCTGTTTTTT. Translated: CAISDFQNTGELFF. V is TRBV10-3 and J is TRBJ2-2; D is unclear. Germline assignment: CDR1 ENHRY and CDR2 SYGVKD. CDR3 length: 14 amino acids. Between the trimmed V and J ends, which lost 6 bases and 1 base, there was a span of 9 bases.

This chain links TRBV5-6 with TRBJ1-2, with TRBD1 matching over 7 bases. This CDR3 contains 14 residues. Germline V CDR1 and CDR2: SGHDT, YYEEEE. V lost 4 bases, J lost 6 bases, and 9 bases stayed unmatched. The CDR3 here is CASSPPNTGDGYTF. The DNA of the CDR3 is TGTGCCAGCAGCCCGCCAAATACAGGGGATGGCTACACCTTC.

The gene calls are TRBV11-2 and TRBJ2-7, with TRBD2 matching over 7 bases. After removal of 5 bases from V and 7 bases from J, the junction contained 14 bases not matched to a gene. This CDR3 is 15 amino acids long. CDR1 is SGHAT, CDR2 FQNNGV, per germline. Written as DNA, the CDR3 is TGTGCCAGCAGCAGCGGGCGGGCGGGAGTAGGGGAGCAGTACTTC. Translated: CASSSGRAGVGEQYF.

V gene TRBV9 combines with J gene TRBJ2-1; D is perhaps TRBD1 or TRBD2 (6 bases each). CDR1 and CDR2 (germline): SGDLS, YYNGEE. The CDR3 has 16 amino acids. Trimming removed 4 bases at V and 8 bases at J, with 22 bases between. The CDR3, as DNA: TGTGCCAGCAGCCCTCGTGGAGGGGGGATAGGGGATGAGCAGTTCTTC. Protein sequence: CASSPRGGGIGDEQFF.

The chain joins TRBV7-9 to TRBJ1-5, with a tentative D call TRBD1 (6 bases). This CDR3 contains 13 residues. The germline V gene has CDR1 SEHNR and CDR2 FQNEAQ (reference sequence). The V end was cut by 4 bases, the J end by 5 bases, with 9 bases between. The chain's CDR3 is CASSWGPDQPQHF. The DNA for the CDR3 is TGTGCCAGCAGCTGGGGGCCCGATCAGCCCCAGCATTTT.

This rearrangement joins TRBV6-1 to TRBJ2-1, with D possibly TRBD2 on 5 matching bases. Trimming pared 2 bases from V and 6 bases from J, leaving 8 bases between. CDR3 length: 13 amino acids. Germline loops: CDR1 MNHNS, CDR2 SASEGT. CDR3: CASSELAGNEQFF. Here the CDR3 DNA reads TGTGCCAGCAGTGAACTAGCTGGCAATGAGCAGTTCTTC.

This chain connects TRBV6-1 to TRBJ2-7; D unresolved. CDR3 size: 13 residues. V lost 11 bases to trimming and J lost 3 bases, with 17 bases between them. Per the germline V gene, CDR1 is MNHNS and CDR2 is SASEGT. CDR3 protein: CARRRPPIYEQYF. The CDR3 coding sequence is TGTGCCCGAAGACGGCCGCCGATCTACGAGCAGTACTTC.

This clone was recorded once. The rearrangement links TRBV5-4 to TRBJ2-7; D perhaps matches TRBD2 (5 bases). CDR3 length: 13 residues. Trimming left V 4 bases short and J 3 bases short, with 11 bases between. In germline, CDR1 is SGHNT, CDR2 YYREEE (reference sequence). CDR3 DNA: TGTGCCAGCAGCCCGGGATCCCTCTACGAGCAGTACTTC. Translating gives CASSPGSLYEQYF.

This chain uses TRBV6-5 with TRBJ2-2; TRBD2 might be the D (6 bases). The germline V and J ends were trimmed by 0 bases and 5 bases, with 10 bases remaining between them. In germline, CDR1 is MNHEY, CDR2 SVGAGI. The CDR3 spans 15 residues. The DNA for the CDR3 is TGTGCCAGCAGTTACTCGATGGGGGGTACCGGGGAGCTGTTTTTT. This codes for CASSYSMGGTGELFF.

This chain connects TRBV2 to TRBJ2-1; 7 bases line up with TRBD2. V lost 6 bases and J lost 6; bases outside the gene matches: 11. The CDR3 has 15 amino acids. CDR1 and CDR2 (germline): SNHLY, FYNNEI. CDR3 in amino acids: CASRFSSGGGNEQFF. The DNA for the CDR3 is TGTGCCAGCAGGTTTAGTAGTGGGGGGGGCAATGAGCAGTTCTTC.

The rearrangement links TRBV30 to TRBJ2-5, with 7 bases matching TRBD1. CDR3 length: 14 residues. The germline CDR1 and CDR2 sequences are GTSNPN and SVGIG (reference sequence). V gave up 1 base and J gave up 5 bases; unmatched junction bases: 7. CDR3 nucleotide sequence: TGTGCCTGGAGTGCTAGAGGGGGCGTTGAGACCCAGTACTTC. Its protein is CAWSARGGVETQYF.

The V gene is TRBV5-1, the J gene TRBJ2-2, with 7 positions matching TRBD1. The CDR3 extends over 16 amino acids. J gave up 0 bases and V 7 bases, and 9 bases lay outside the gene matches. CDR1 SGHRS and CDR2 YFSETQ come from the germline V gene. The CDR3 is CASGDSPIANTGELFF. CDR3 DNA: TGCGCCAGCGGGGACAGTCCGATCGCGAACACCGGGGAGCTGTTTTTT.

The chain recombines TRBV11-2 with TRBJ1-2; the D is unclear. V was shortened by 2 bases and J by 8 bases, with 6 bases between the two germline ends. Germline CDR1 reads SGHAT; CDR2 reads FQNNGV. There are 11 residues in the CDR3. The CDR3: CASSLTWGYTF. In DNA, the CDR3 is TGTGCCAGCAGCTTAACTTGGGGCTACACCTTC.

The rearrangement uses TRBV9 and TRBJ2-7; a possible D gene is TRBD2 (5 bases). The germline V gene encodes CDR1 SGDLS and CDR2 YYNGEE. The CDR3 covers 14 residues. Deletions cut 3 bases from V and 2 bases from J, with 12 bases between. The CDR3 is CASSAASGAYEQYF. The CDR3, as DNA: TGTGCCAGCAGCGCAGCAAGCGGAGCCTACGAGCAGTACTTC. Together with reference TRBV9 and TRBJ2-7, the CDR3 gives the full variable domain: DSGVTQTPKHLITATGQRVTLRCSPRSGDLSVYWYQQSLDQGLQFLIQYYNGEERAKGNILERFSAQQFPDLHSELNLSSLELGDSALYFCASSAASGAYEQYFGPGTRLTVT.

V usage is TRBV7-8 and J usage is TRBJ2-3, with unresolved D. Trimming removed 4 bases from V and 6 bases from J, with 26 bases in between. The CDR3 is made up of 18 amino acids. Germline-derived CDR1 and CDR2 are SGHVS and FQNEAQ. The CDR3 DNA is TGTGCCAGCAGCTCTAGGGTGGCAGCCGGGTCTGAGAGGGATACGCAGTATTTT. This sequence encodes CASSSRVAAGSERDTQYF.

V gene TRBV4-3 combines with J gene TRBJ1-1, with TRBD1 matching 7 bases. After removal of 3 bases from V and 5 bases from J, the junction contained 3 bases not matched to a gene. Germline loops: CDR1 LGHNA, CDR2 YSLEER. CDR3 size: 13 residues. The CDR3 DNA follows: TGCGCCAGCAGCCATCGACAGGGTACTGAAGCTTTCTTT. Its translation: CASSHRQGTEAFF.

The CDR3 reads CASNLAITDTQYF. The CDR3 bases are TGTGCCAGCAACCTAGCGATCACAGATACGCAGTATTTT. The chain links TRBV14 to TRBJ2-3, with D perhaps TRBD2 (6 bases). This CDR3 spans 13 amino acids. From germline, CDR1 is SGHDN and CDR2 FVKESK. The ends were cut back, 7 bases at V and 2 bases at J, with 10 bases in the middle.

The chain recombines TRBV7-9 with TRBJ2-1, with 13 bases aligning to TRBD2. This CDR3 contains 16 residues. J was trimmed by 6 bases and V by 4 bases; bases with no gene match: 6. Germline V gene lookup returns CDR1 SEHNR and CDR2 FQNEAQ (reference sequence). Written as DNA, the CDR3 is TGTGCCAGCAGCTCGATCGGGACTAGCGGGATCAATGAGCAGTTCTTC. It translates to CASSSIGTSGINEQFF.